These 21 T cell receptor beta chains were sequenced from one sample in a study of CD8 T cells in ankylosing spondylitis. What these receptors recognize is not known. Study results and caveats: Ankylosing spondylitis blood seemed to carry a telltale TCR beta motif made of several highly homologous variants.

Each CDR3 protein gets one entry after TCRdb re-called the 5' RACE reads with MiXCR. The sample lists approximately 400,000 distinct CDR3 sequences, about 24% seen once, with over 0.8% in the top ten. The sequenced sample was blood, either unsorted or a sorted T cell fraction (not recorded which). Every receptor here comes from a male donor with ankylosing spondylitis.

This sequence joins TRBV20-1 and TRBJ1-3; D is unresolved. V was cut by 3 bases and J by 0 bases, with 12 bases left in between. CDR3 size: 15 residues. From germline, CDR1 is DFQATT and CDR2 SNEGSKA (reference sequence). This CDR3 reads CSASAGPNSGNTIYF. The CDR3 DNA reads TGCAGTGCTAGCGCGGGCCCAAACTCTGGAAACACCATATATTTT.

The chain uses TRBV27 and TRBJ2-6; D ambiguous. CDR3 length: 16 residues. V dropped 5 bases and J dropped 1 base, with 12 bases sitting between them. Germline-derived CDR1 and CDR2 are MNHEY and SMNVEV (reference sequence). CDR3 sequence (DNA): TGTGCCAGCAGTCCCTGGGAAGGATCTGGGGCCAACGTCCTGACTTTC. Encoded protein: CASSPWEGSGANVLTF.

This clonotype was seen a few times. The CDR3 coding sequence is TGCAGCGCAGCCCCCACCGTGTCCTACGAGCAGTACTTC. Amino acids: CSAAPTVSYEQYF. This chain connects TRBV29-1 to TRBJ2-7; no clear D. The length of the CDR3 is 13 residues. From germline, CDR1 is SQVTM and CDR2 ANQGSEA. With 7 bases removed from V and 1 base from J, the gap between germline ends came to 14 bases.

The chain employs TRBV7-7 and TRBJ2-3; 7 bases agree with TRBD2. The V segment lost 5 bases and the J segment 4 bases; nucleotides outside the gene matches: 9. The CDR3 is 15 amino acids. In germline, CDR1 is SSHAT, CDR2 FNYEAQ (reference sequence). CDR3 nucleotides: TGTGCCAGCAGCACCCAAGCGGGAAAATCAGATACGCAGTATTTT. Translated, it gives CASSTQAGKSDTQYF.

This chain joins TRBV11-2 and TRBJ2-1, with 8 bases that match TRBD1. Germline V gives CDR1 SGHAT, CDR2 FQNNGV. Trimming took 6 bases from V and 8 from J; bases not matched to a gene: 9. The CDR3 loop spans 14 amino acids. CDR3 DNA: TGTGCCAGCAGTTGGGACAGGATGGGCGATGAGCAGTTCTTC. This gives the protein CASSWDRMGDEQFF. Filled out from reference TRBV11-2 and TRBJ2-1, the complete variable domain reads EAGVAQSPRYKIIEKRQSVAFWCNPISGHATLYWYQQILGQGPKLLIQFQNNGVVDDSQLPKDRFSAERLKGVDSTLKIQPAKLEDSAVYLCASSWDRMGDEQFFGPGTRLTVL.

This clonotype was counted between two and nine times. The chain combines TRBV5-1 with TRBJ1-1; D remains ambiguous. V dropped 4 bases and J dropped 5 bases, with 15 bases sitting between them. The CDR3 sequence is 14 residues long. Germline lookup yields CDR1 SGHRS and CDR2 YFSETQ. The CDR3 loop reads CASSPAQLGTEAFF. The CDR3 bases are TGCGCCAGCAGCCCGGCCCAGCTTGGAACTGAAGCTTTCTTT.

This clonotype was picked up a small number of times. V is TRBV5-1 and J is TRBJ1-1; D perhaps matches TRBD1 (5 bases). The CDR3 totals 14 residues. The ends were cut back, 3 bases at V and 11 bases at J, with 20 bases in the middle. Germline V gene data show CDR1 as SGHRS and CDR2 as YFSETQ. The CDR3 region has the DNA TGCGCCAGCAGCTCCACGGGGGGAAAAGGTTGGGCTTTCTTT. Translating gives CASSSTGGKGWAFF.

This clonotype turned up a few times. This chain joins TRBV29-1 and TRBJ2-5; either TRBD1 or TRBD2 may fit D (5 bases each). The CDR3 covers 13 residues. In germline, CDR1 is SQVTM, CDR2 ANQGSEA. Between the trimmed V and J ends, which lost 7 bases and 5 bases, there was a span of 17 bases. CDR3 in DNA: TGCAGCGCTCTCGGACTTGAGGGGGAGACCCAGTACTTC. Protein product: CSALGLEGETQYF.

The chain is built from TRBV5-6 and TRBJ1-5, with D perhaps TRBD1 (6 bases). V lost 0 bases to trimming and J lost 6 bases, with 13 bases between them. CDR3 length: 15 residues. Germline lookup yields CDR1 SGHDT and CDR2 YYEEEE. The CDR3 protein is CASSLGPPGVQPQHF. The CDR3 DNA follows: TGTGCCAGCAGCTTGGGACCCCCAGGGGTTCAGCCCCAGCATTTT.

This clonotype was seen a handful of times. This chain links TRBV10-3 with TRBJ2-1, with a possible D match to TRBD1 (6 bases). The germline gives CDR1 ENHRY, CDR2 SYGVKD. The ends were cut back, 3 bases at V and 5 bases at J, with 14 bases in the middle. The CDR3 sequence is 15 residues long. CDR3 protein: CAISDSRDTDNEQFF. CDR3 DNA sequence: TGTGCCATCAGTGATTCCCGGGACACAGACAATGAGCAGTTCTTC.

This clonotype was observed a few times. V is TRBV20-1 and J is TRBJ2-3; D is ambiguous. The CDR3 contains 13 residues. Trimming stripped 5 bases from V and 5 bases from J, with 14 bases between. Germline loops: CDR1 DFQATT, CDR2 SNEGSKA (reference sequence). CDR3 residues: CSASPGPEDTQYF. In DNA form, the CDR3 reads TGCAGTGCTTCGCCTGGTCCTGAAGATACGCAGTATTTT.

In this sample, this clonotype turned up many times. The rearrangement joins TRBV27 to TRBJ1-5; D is unclear. Germline values: CDR1 MNHEY, CDR2 SMNVEV (reference sequence). V was shortened by 3 bases and J by 4 bases, with 7 bases between the two germline ends. This CDR3 region has 13 residues. CDR3 protein: CASSLGLNQPQHF. The CDR3 DNA sequence: TGTGCCAGCAGTTTGGGGTTGAATCAGCCCCAGCATTTT.

Turning to this clonotype: The final CDR3 position lacks the conserved phenylalanine or tryptophan, pointing to a likely read error. The chain employs TRBV29-1 and TRBJ1-1; unclear D gene. Germline CDR1 SQVTM, CDR2 ANQGSEA. V lost 5 bases and J 6 bases, leaving 13 bases between the germline ends. The length of the CDR3 is 12 residues. The DNA for the CDR3 is TGCAGCGTTAACTTACAGAGGGCTGAAGCTTTCTAT. Protein sequence: CSVNLQRAEAFY.

This chain links TRBV12-3 or TRBV12-4 with TRBJ1-2; 9 nucleotides align to TRBD1. J gave up 7 bases and V 5 bases, and 11 bases lay outside the gene matches. The CDR3 extends over 15 amino acids. As DNA, the CDR3 is TGTGCCAGCAGTGGATGGGACAGGGTCGGATCTGGCTACACCTTC. Its protein is CASSGWDRVGSGYTF.

This clonotype has only a few counts. The chain joins TRBV5-1 to TRBJ2-3; TRBD2 agrees at 12 bases. This CDR3 region has 20 residues. Germline assignment: CDR1 SGHRS and CDR2 YFSETQ. The ends lost 2 bases at V and 4 bases at J; junction bases unmatched: 17. The CDR3 DNA is TGCGCCAGCAGCTTTCGGGCAGGGGGCAGACTAGCGGGAGTGGCAGATACGCAGTATTTT. Protein sequence: CASSFRAGGRLAGVADTQYF. Full variable domain (outside the CDR3, taken from reference TRBV5-1 and TRBJ2-3): KAGVTQTPRYLIKTRGQQVTLSCSPISGHRSVSWYQQTPGQGLQFLFEYFSETQRNKGNFPGRFSGRQFSNSRSEMNVSTLELGDSALYLCASSFRAGGRLAGVADTQYFGPGTRLTVL.

This clonotype has just a few counts. The rearrangement links TRBV19 to TRBJ1-3; no clear D gene. The CDR3 extends over 12 amino acids. Trimming stripped 7 bases from V and 0 bases from J, with 4 bases between. Germline V gene lookup returns CDR1 LNHDA and CDR2 SQIVND (reference sequence). CDR3 residues: CASTTSGNTIYF. DNA of the CDR3: TGTGCCAGTACGACCTCTGGAAACACCATATATTTT.

The rearrangement uses TRBV18 and TRBJ1-1, with D tentatively TRBD1 (6 bases). Germline lookup yields CDR1 KGHSH and CDR2 LQKENI. The CDR3 has 14 residues. Trimming stripped 3 bases from V and 6 bases from J, with 14 bases between. CDR3: CASSPDRGRPEAFF. CDR3 coding DNA: TGTGCCAGCTCACCGGACAGAGGGAGGCCTGAAGCTTTCTTT. The variable domain in full, with the rest retrieved from reference TRBV18 and TRBJ1-1, is NAGVMQNPRHLVRRRGQEARLRCSPMKGHSHVYWYRQLPEEGLKFMVYLQKENIIDESGMPKERFSAEFPKEGPSILRIQQVVRGDSAAYFCASSPDRGRPEAFFGQGTRLTVV.

This clonotype has a handful of counts. V is TRBV5-1 and J is TRBJ1-4; 7 positions agree with TRBD1. The J segment lost 8 bases and the V segment lost 2 bases, leaving 6 bases of the junction unmatched. Germline CDR1 SGHRS, CDR2 YFSETQ. The CDR3 loop spans 14 amino acids. The CDR3 DNA sequence: TGCGCCAGCAGCTTCGCAGGGGGTGAGGAAAAACTGTTTTTT. Translating gives CASSFAGGEEKLFF.

The chain has TRBV12-3 or TRBV12-4 and TRBJ1-5; D gene unclear. Trimming pared 0 bases from V and 3 bases from J, leaving 6 bases between. The CDR3 totals 14 residues. The CDR3, as DNA: TGTGCCAGCAGTTTAGCAGGGAACAATCAGCCCCAGCATTTT. Its protein is CASSLAGNNQPQHF.

The chain links TRBV4-2 to TRBJ1-2; D remains ambiguous. The CDR3 loop spans 15 amino acids. Germline lookup yields CDR1 LGHNA and CDR2 YNFKEQ. Trimming shortened V by 1 base and J by 5 bases, and 14 bases separated the two germline ends. The CDR3 is CASSQAGTSGYGYTF. The DNA of the CDR3 is TGTGCCAGCAGCCAAGCTGGCACCTCGGGGTATGGCTACACCTTC.

In its sample, this clonotype was seen a few times. The rearrangement joins TRBV5-1 to TRBJ2-3; 9 positions agree with TRBD1. The CDR3 totals 15 residues. V was clipped by 5 bases and J by 3 bases; unmatched bases: 7. Germline V gene lookup returns CDR1 SGHRS and CDR2 YFSETQ. CDR3 sequence reads: CASRRGTGPTDTQYF. The CDR3 nucleotides read TGCGCCAGCAGACGCGGGACAGGGCCTACAGATACGCAGTATTTT.